The clone carrying this T cell receptor beta chain was observed at least ten times. The antigen remains unidentified. MiXCR, applied by TCRdb to the 5' RACE reads, yields one record per CDR3 protein. The data hold about 840,000 distinct CDR3 sequences, with 10% to 15% observed a single time. The data originate from a study of CD8 T cells in ankylosing spondylitis. Trimming removed 6 bases from V and 5 bases from J, with 20 bases in between. Germline V gene sequence: CDR1 DFQATT, CDR2 SNEGSKA (reference sequence). This CDR3 has 14 amino acids. Study conclusions and caveats: From matched ankylosing spondylitis synovial fluid, disease-linked clones were reportedly recovered at significantly enriched levels. Characteristic, it appeared, of ankylosing spondylitis blood was a TCR beta motif of fewer than 10 highly homologous variants.

Sample: blood, either unsorted or a sorted T cell fraction (not recorded which). The sequence came from a male donor with ankylosing spondylitis. The gene calls are TRBV20-1 and TRBJ2-7, with D perhaps being TRBD1 or TRBD2 (6 bases each). CDR3 in DNA: TGCAGTGCCCCTAGGGCGGGACAATCCCACGAGCAGTACTTC. Translated, it gives CSAPRAGQSHEQYF.